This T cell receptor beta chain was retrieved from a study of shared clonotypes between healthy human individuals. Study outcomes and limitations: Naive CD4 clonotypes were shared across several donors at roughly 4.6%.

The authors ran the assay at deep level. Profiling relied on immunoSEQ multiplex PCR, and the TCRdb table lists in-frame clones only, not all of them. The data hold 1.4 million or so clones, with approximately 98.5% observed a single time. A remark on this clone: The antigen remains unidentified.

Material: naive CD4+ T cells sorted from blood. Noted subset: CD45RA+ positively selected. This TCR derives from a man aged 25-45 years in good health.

Here the CDR3 DNA reads TGCAGCGTTGAAGACCCGGGACAGGTGGTCGAGCAGTACTTC. It codes for CSVEDPGQVVEQYF. The V and J genes are TRBV29-1 and TRBJ2-7, with 8 bases fitting TRBD1. Germline V gene lookup returns CDR1 SQVTM and CDR2 ANQGSEA. V shed 0 bases, J shed 6 bases, and the junction held 7 bases outside the gene matches. The CDR3 has 14 amino acids.